One sample yielded the 18 T cell receptor beta chains listed below, sequenced in a study of Ad26.COV2.S vaccination and SARS-CoV-2 variants (dated by TCRdb to 2020 to 2022). Receptor libraries were prepared by the immunoSEQ multiplex PCR assay. Not all clones reach the TCRdb copy of this immuneACCESS table, which keeps in-frame sequences only. Checked studies attribute under half of the gap to unresolved V genes and leave the rest unexplained. Recorded for this sample are 350,000 to 500,000 clones; 89% of them occurred a single time. About 2.5% of the sample is held by the ten biggest clonotypes. Read against the paper, the sample's treatment or condition label means: around 19 received Ad26.COV2.S at low or high dose, single or two shots; roughly five received placebo; per-sample allocation not given. For vaccine and placebo recipients, repertoires were sequenced using samples collected on day 63 after the first injection.

Sequenced here: peripheral blood, sampled in a trial of Ad26.COV2.S vaccine versus placebo. These receptors were taken from a person between 18 and 60 years old who received the Ad26.COV2.S COVID-19 vaccine or a placebo.

The rearrangement links TRBV2 to TRBJ1-5, with 9 bases aligning to TRBD1. V shed 5 bases, J shed 7 bases, and the junction held 6 bases outside the gene matches. The CDR3 contains 14 residues. The germline V gene encodes CDR1 SNHLY and CDR2 FYNNEI. The CDR3 spells CASSPPGQGQPQHF. CDR3 nucleotide sequence: TGTGCCAGCAGTCCACCAGGACAGGGGCAGCCCCAGCATTTT.

The CDR3 DNA is TGTGCCAGTAGTCCCAGGACAGGAAGCCTTCTTAATGAAAAACTGTTTTTT. Its protein is CASSPRTGSLLNEKLFF. The chain combines TRBV19 with TRBJ1-4, with 7 bases matching TRBD1. This CDR3 has 17 amino acids. Germline CDR1 LNHDA, CDR2 SQIVND (reference sequence). V shed 5 bases and J 4 bases; nucleotides not matched to a gene: 13.

The chain's CDR3 is CASSLPPDTQYF. Written as DNA, the CDR3 is TGTGCCAGCAGCCTTCCCCCCGATACGCAGTATTTT. V gene TRBV6-2 or TRBV6-3 combines with J gene TRBJ2-3; D call uncertain. The germline V gene has CDR1 MNHEY and CDR2 SVGEGT. Between the trimmed V and J ends, which lost 6 bases and 6 bases, there was a span of 10 bases. The CDR3 runs to 12 residues.

This clone has just one count. The rearrangement uses TRBV6-2 or TRBV6-3 and TRBJ2-1, with 10 bases matching TRBD2. Per the germline V gene, CDR1 is MNHEY and CDR2 is SVGEGT. V lost 2 bases to trimming and J lost 6 bases; unmatched junction nucleotides: 4. This CDR3 has 15 amino acids. The CDR3 DNA reads as TGTGCCAGCAGTTACAGCGGGGGGGCCTTCAATGAGCAGTTCTTC. This encodes CASSYSGGAFNEQFF.

The chain has TRBV18 and TRBJ1-1, with a possible D match to TRBD1 (6 bases). V shed 6 bases and J shed 0 bases, with 11 bases lying between them. Germline V CDR1 and CDR2: KGHSH, LQKENI. This CDR3 is 14 amino acids long. Here the CDR3 DNA reads TGTGCCAGCTCGCCCGACAGGATGAACACTGAAGCTTTCTTT. Amino acids: CASSPDRMNTEAFF. Variable domain in full (rest from reference TRBV18 and TRBJ1-1): NAGVMQNPRHLVRRRGQEARLRCSPMKGHSHVYWYRQLPEEGLKFMVYLQKENIIDESGMPKERFSAEFPKEGPSILRIQQVVRGDSAAYFCASSPDRMNTEAFFGQGTRLTVV.

The chain uses TRBV30 and TRBJ1-1; D is perhaps TRBD1 (5 bases). The V gene lost 0 bases and the J gene lost 6 bases, with 20 bases spanning the gap. This CDR3 spans 16 amino acids. CDR1 is GTSNPN and CDR2 is SVGIG in the germline V gene (reference sequence). The CDR3 reads CAWSVLPSGVGAEAFF. The CDR3 nucleotides read TGTGCCTGGAGTGTTTTACCGTCCGGGGTAGGGGCTGAAGCTTTCTTT.

V and J are TRBV18 and TRBJ2-3, with D uncertain. The CDR3 is made up of 15 amino acids. The ends were cut back, 2 bases at V and 8 bases at J, with 17 bases in the middle. Germline CDR1 reads KGHSH; CDR2 reads LQKENI. The CDR3 sequence: CASSPRRQPGSTQYF. As DNA, the CDR3 is TGTGCCAGCTCACCAAGGCGGCAGCCCGGGTCTACGCAGTATTTT.

The chain joins TRBV5-1 to TRBJ2-1; D perhaps matches TRBD2 (5 bases). V dropped 0 bases and J dropped 14 bases, with 9 bases sitting between them. This CDR3 region has 11 residues. Germline V gives CDR1 SGHRS, CDR2 YFSETQ. CDR3 nucleotides: TGCGCCAGCAGCTTGGGAGGGTTTAAGTTCTTC. Protein product: CASSLGGFKFF.

The chain combines TRBV5-1 with TRBJ1-2, with 8 positions matching TRBD1. V lost 4 bases to trimming and J lost 3 bases; unmatched junction nucleotides: 2. Looked up from germline, CDR1 is SGHRS and CDR2 is YFSETQ. The CDR3 covers 13 residues. In DNA form, the CDR3 reads TGCGCCAGCAGCCCGACAGGGGACTATGGCTACACCTTC. It yields the protein CASSPTGDYGYTF. Variable domain in full (rest from reference TRBV5-1 and TRBJ1-2): KAGVTQTPRYLIKTRGQQVTLSCSPISGHRSVSWYQQTPGQGLQFLFEYFSETQRNKGNFPGRFSGRQFSNSRSEMNVSTLELGDSALYLCASSPTGDYGYTFGSGTRLTVV.

This clone was seen just once. This chain links TRBV27 with TRBJ2-3, with 7 bases that match TRBD2. V gave up 1 base and J gave up 4 bases; unmatched junction bases: 5. The V gene's germline CDR1 is MNHEY and CDR2 SMNVEV (reference sequence). The CDR3 has 15 amino acids. The CDR3: CASSLWGGLADTQYF. CDR3 in DNA: TGTGCCAGCAGTTTATGGGGGGGACTGGCAGATACGCAGTATTTT.

This clone has more than one count but fewer than ten. The rearrangement links TRBV7-2 to TRBJ1-5; D is unclear. V was pared by 5 bases and J by 2 bases, with 7 bases between. The CDR3 loop spans 13 amino acids. CDR1 is SGHTA and CDR2 is FQGNSA in the germline V gene. The CDR3 sequence: CASSRSGNQPQHF. The CDR3 coding sequence is TGTGCCAGCAGCCGTTCGGGCAATCAGCCCCAGCATTTT.

The chain employs TRBV11-2 and TRBJ2-7; D gene unclear. CDR1 and CDR2 from the germline V gene are SGHAT and FQNNGV. This CDR3 has 13 residues. Trimming removed 5 bases from V and 0 bases from J, with 8 bases in between. This chain's CDR3 is CASSKTPSYEQYF. In DNA, the CDR3 is TGTGCCAGCAGCAAGACACCCTCCTACGAGCAGTACTTC.

The J gene is TRBJ1-2, the V gene TRBV6-1; D is uncertain. The CDR3 has 13 amino acids. Germline V lookup: CDR1 MNHNS, CDR2 SASEGT. With 3 bases removed from V and 3 bases from J, the gap between germline ends came to 8 bases. This CDR3 is CASSEVVDYGYTF. The CDR3 DNA reads TGTGCCAGCAGTGAGGTGGTAGACTATGGCTACACCTTC.

This chain links TRBV7-3 with TRBJ1-1; no clear D gene. Per the germline V gene, CDR1 is SGHTA and CDR2 is FQGTGA. V was trimmed by 4 bases and J by 1 base, leaving 7 bases between them. The CDR3 runs to 13 residues. The CDR3: CASSSGWNTEAFF. The CDR3 DNA is TGTGCCAGCAGCTCCGGATGGAACACTGAAGCTTTCTTT.

The rearrangement joins TRBV5-6 to TRBJ2-3; 7 bases align to TRBD1. This CDR3 comprises 15 residues. Germline CDR1 SGHDT, CDR2 YYEEEE. The V gene end was trimmed by 7 bases and the J gene end by 3 bases; junction bases not matched to a gene: 11. This CDR3 is CASLSRGGVTDTQYF. CDR3 bases: TGTGCCAGCCTGTCGAGAGGGGGCGTAACAGATACGCAGTATTTT.

The rearrangement links TRBV11-3 to TRBJ1-5, with a tentative D call TRBD1 (5 bases). The germline CDR1 and CDR2 sequences are SGHNT and YENEEA. CDR3 length equals 15 residues. Trimming pared 4 bases from V and 7 bases from J, leaving 17 bases between. In DNA form, the CDR3 reads TGTGCCAGCAGCTCTAGACGACAGACAAGGCAGCCCCAGCATTTT. As protein: CASSSRRQTRQPQHF.

This clone has a single count. In DNA form, the CDR3 reads TGCAGCGTGCAGGGCGCTAACTATGGCTACACCTTC. It specifies CSVQGANYGYTF. V is TRBV29-1 and J is TRBJ1-2, with D perhaps TRBD1 (5 bases). The length of the CDR3 is 12 residues. Trimming stripped 6 bases from V and 0 bases from J, with 8 bases between. Germline CDR1 SQVTM, CDR2 ANQGSEA.

The V gene is TRBV2, the J gene TRBJ1-2, with 8 nucleotides matching TRBD1. CDR3 length: 14 residues. V shed 6 bases, J shed 7 bases, and the junction held 10 bases outside the gene matches. Germline lookup yields CDR1 SNHLY and CDR2 FYNNEI. This CDR3 reads CASRDRGTGIGYTF. Here the CDR3 DNA reads TGTGCCAGCAGGGACCGGGGGACAGGCATTGGCTACACCTTC.